One and the same sample provided the 2 T cell receptor beta chains below, sequenced in a study of cytotoxic CD8 clonotypes in ibrutinib-treated CLL. TCRdb's copy holds only in-frame clones and misses some; the assay was immunoSEQ multiplex PCR. This table has 100,000 to 150,000 clones, approximately 83% appearing once. This specimen consisted of PBMCs, obtained after 24 months of ibrutinib treatment. These TCRs come from a human donor with chronic lymphocytic leukemia.

J is TRBJ2-1 and V is TRBV4-2; 8 bases agree with TRBD2. The CDR3 length is 16 residues. After removal of 5 bases from V and 6 bases from J, the junction contained 12 bases not matched to a gene. Germline loops: CDR1 LGHNA, CDR2 YNFKEQ. CDR3 protein: CASSSAAPSGRNEQFF. The CDR3, as DNA: TGTGCCAGCAGCTCAGCAGCGCCTAGCGGGCGCAATGAGCAGTTCTTC.

The rearrangement joins TRBV28 to TRBJ2-7; D may be TRBD1 (5 bases). Germline V gene data show CDR1 as MDHEN and CDR2 as SYDVKM. Trimming stripped 6 bases from V and 0 bases from J, with 18 bases between. The CDR3 runs to 16 residues. CDR3 DNA sequence: TGTGCCAGCAGCGAAAGGGGTGGGGCGAGCTCCTACGAGCAGTACTTC. Residues: CASSERGGASSYEQYF.